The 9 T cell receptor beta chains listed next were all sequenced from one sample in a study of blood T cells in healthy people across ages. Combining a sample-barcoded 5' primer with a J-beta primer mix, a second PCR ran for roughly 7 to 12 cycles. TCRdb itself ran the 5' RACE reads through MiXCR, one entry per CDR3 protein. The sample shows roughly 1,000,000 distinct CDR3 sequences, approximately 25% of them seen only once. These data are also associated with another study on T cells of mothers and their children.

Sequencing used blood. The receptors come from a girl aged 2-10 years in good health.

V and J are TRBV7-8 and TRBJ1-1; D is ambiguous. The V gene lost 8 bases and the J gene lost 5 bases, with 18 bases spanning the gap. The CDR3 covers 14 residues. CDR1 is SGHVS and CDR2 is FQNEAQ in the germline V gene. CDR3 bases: TGTGCCAGCGGACCGGAGGTCTTGGGGACTGAAGCTTTCTTT. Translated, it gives CASGPEVLGTEAFF.

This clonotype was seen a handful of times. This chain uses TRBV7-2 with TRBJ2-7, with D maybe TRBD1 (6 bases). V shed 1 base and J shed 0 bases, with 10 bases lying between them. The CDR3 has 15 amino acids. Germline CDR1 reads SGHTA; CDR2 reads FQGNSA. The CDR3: CASSLGGHLSYEQYF. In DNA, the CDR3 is TGTGCCAGCAGCTTAGGGGGACACCTCTCCTACGAGCAGTACTTC.

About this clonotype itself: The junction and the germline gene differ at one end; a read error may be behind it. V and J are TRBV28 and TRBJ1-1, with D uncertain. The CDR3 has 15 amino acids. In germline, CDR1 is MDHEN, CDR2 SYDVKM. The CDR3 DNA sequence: TGTGCCAGCAGCTCCGGCAGGTACGCGAACACTGAAGCCTTCTTT. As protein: CASSSGRYANTEAFF. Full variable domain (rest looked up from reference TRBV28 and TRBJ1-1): DVKVTQSSRYLVKRTGEKVFLECVQDMDHENMFWYRQDPGLGLRLIYFSYDVKMKEKGDIPEGYSVSREKKERFSLILESASTNQTSMYLCASSSGRYANTEAFFGQGTRLTVV.

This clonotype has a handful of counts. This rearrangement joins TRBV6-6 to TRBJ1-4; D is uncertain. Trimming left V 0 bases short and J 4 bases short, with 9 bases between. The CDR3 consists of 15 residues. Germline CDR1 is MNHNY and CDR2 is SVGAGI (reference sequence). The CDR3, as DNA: TGTGCCAGCAGTTACTCGGGGTCCTATAATGAAAAACTGTTTTTT. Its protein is CASSYSGSYNEKLFF.

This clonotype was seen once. The CDR3 loop reads CASSSGQGGITDTQYF. The CDR3 region has the DNA TGCGCCAGCAGCTCGGGACAGGGAGGTATTACAGATACGCAGTATTTT. V gene TRBV5-1 combines with J gene TRBJ2-3; 9 bases line up with TRBD1. Germline loops: CDR1 SGHRS, CDR2 YFSETQ. The CDR3 runs to 16 residues. V was pared by 3 bases and J by 3 bases, with 8 bases of the junction left unmatched.

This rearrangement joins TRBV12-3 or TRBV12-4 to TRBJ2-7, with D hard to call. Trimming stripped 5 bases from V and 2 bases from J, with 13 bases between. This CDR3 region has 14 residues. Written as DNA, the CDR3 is TGTGCCAGCAGTCCCGACCGGCAAACCTACGAGCAGTACTTC. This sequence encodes CASSPDRQTYEQYF.

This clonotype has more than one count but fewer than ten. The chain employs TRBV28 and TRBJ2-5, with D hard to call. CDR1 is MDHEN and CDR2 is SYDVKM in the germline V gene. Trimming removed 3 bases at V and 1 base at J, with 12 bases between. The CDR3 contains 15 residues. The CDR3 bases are TGTGCCAGCAGTTTGCCCCAAGGGCCCCAAGAGACCCAGTACTTC. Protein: CASSLPQGPQETQYF.

CDR3 loop: CASSFSDRVSEAFF. The CDR3 coding sequence is TGTGCCAGCAGTTTCTCGGACAGGGTATCTGAAGCTTTCTTT. V and J are TRBV12-3 or TRBV12-4 and TRBJ1-1, with TRBD1 matching 8 bases. The CDR3 is 14 amino acids. V lost 3 bases and J lost 6; bases outside the gene matches: 6.

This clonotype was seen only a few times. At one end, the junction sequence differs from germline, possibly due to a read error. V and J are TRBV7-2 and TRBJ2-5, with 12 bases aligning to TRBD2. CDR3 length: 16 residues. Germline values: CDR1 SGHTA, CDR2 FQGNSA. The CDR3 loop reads CASSLAGGRRQETQYF. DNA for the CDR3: TGTGCCAGCAGCCTAGCGGGGGGGCGGCGTCAAGAGACCCAGTACTTC.